Presented here are 16 T cell receptor beta chains from one specimen sequenced in a study of blood T cell repertoires in COVID-19. TCRdb's table, derived via immunoSEQ multiplex PCR, lists solely in-frame clones and lacks some. The sample holds 65,000 to 100,000 clones, approximately 80% seen once. The sample comprised peripheral blood. The source of these receptors is an elderly woman with acute or convalescent COVID-19.

This rearrangement joins TRBV6-5 to TRBJ2-2; D perhaps matches TRBD1 (5 bases). Germline V lookup: CDR1 MNHEY, CDR2 SVGAGI. Deletions cut 0 bases from V and 0 bases from J, with 8 bases between. The CDR3 spans 16 residues. CDR3 DNA: TGTGCCAGCAGTTACTCAGGGGCAGCGAACACCGGGGAGCTGTTTTTT. It codes for CASSYSGAANTGELFF.

This clone was seen only a few times. The V call is TRBV4-1, the J call TRBJ2-1; D remains unclear. Per the germline V gene, CDR1 is MGHRA and CDR2 is YSYEKL. CDR3 size: 14 residues. Between the trimmed V and J ends, which lost 1 base and 2 bases, there was a span of 6 bases. DNA of the CDR3: TGCGCCAGCAGCCAAGTTAGTGCCTACAATGAGCAGTTCTTC. Amino acid sequence: CASSQVSAYNEQFF.

The J gene is TRBJ2-2, the V gene TRBV28; 11 bases map to TRBD1. The trim removed 2 bases at V and 5 bases at J, leaving 4 bases unmatched. This CDR3 is 16 amino acids long. The germline V gene encodes CDR1 MDHEN and CDR2 SYDVKM. This CDR3 reads CASSLNGQGATGELFF. CDR3 DNA: TGTGCCAGCAGTTTAAACGGACAGGGGGCGACCGGGGAGCTGTTTTTT.

The chain couples TRBV18 to TRBJ1-6, with 9 bases identical to TRBD1. V was clipped by 2 bases and J by 7 bases; unmatched bases: 0. The CDR3 spans 14 residues. CDR1 is KGHSH, CDR2 LQKENI, per germline. CDR3 nucleotide sequence: TGTGCCAGCTCACCAGGACAGGGGAATTCACCCCTCCACTTT. Its translation: CASSPGQGNSPLHF.

J is TRBJ1-1 and V is TRBV3-1 (or the pseudogene TRBV3-2); D not certain. The CDR3 runs to 15 residues. Germline V gene lookup returns CDR1 LGHDT and CDR2 YNNKEL (reference sequence). Trimming removed 1 base from V and 1 base from J, with 10 bases in between. CDR3 coding DNA: TGTGCCAGCAGCCAAGGGGCAGGTGGGAACACTGAAGCTTTCTTT. Translating gives CASSQGAGGNTEAFF.

The chain links TRBV9 to TRBJ1-5, with a tentative D call TRBD1 (5 bases). CDR3 length: 14 residues. Trimming left V 4 bases short and J 2 bases short, with 10 bases between. CDR1 SGDLS and CDR2 YYNGEE come from the germline V gene. The CDR3 DNA is TGTGCCAGCAGCCTCGCGGGGGGCAATCAGCCCCAGCATTTT. It translates to CASSLAGGNQPQHF. Together with reference TRBV9 and TRBJ1-5, the CDR3 gives the full variable domain: DSGVTQTPKHLITATGQRVTLRCSPRSGDLSVYWYQQSLDQGLQFLIQYYNGEERAKGNILERFSAQQFPDLHSELNLSSLELGDSALYFCASSLAGGNQPQHFGDGTRLSIL.

This chain links TRBV30 with TRBJ2-3, with a possible D match to TRBD2 (7 bases). CDR1 and CDR2 from the germline V gene are GTSNPN and SVGIG (reference sequence). Trimming left V 5 bases short and J 5 bases short, with 20 bases between. The CDR3 consists of 15 residues. The CDR3 bases are TGTGCCTGGGAGAAAGTGGGGGGGGCAGTAGATACGCAGTATTTT. It codes for CAWEKVGGAVDTQYF.

This rearrangement joins TRBV9 to TRBJ2-5, with TRBD2 matching 12 bases. This CDR3 is 15 amino acids long. Looked up from germline, CDR1 is SGDLS and CDR2 is YYNGEE. V shed 4 bases and J 6 bases; nucleotides not matched to a gene: 7. CDR3 protein: CASSSRLAGDQTQYF. CDR3 sequence (DNA): TGTGCCAGCAGCTCCCGACTAGCGGGGGATCAGACCCAGTACTTC.

V and J are TRBV5-1 and TRBJ1-1; D perhaps matches TRBD1 (5 bases). The V and J ends lost 0 bases and 0 bases respectively, with 6 bases between them. This CDR3 is 14 amino acids long. CDR1 and CDR2 (germline): SGHRS, YFSETQ. As DNA, the CDR3 is TGCGCCAGCAGCTTGGAGGGGATGAACACTGAAGCTTTCTTT. It yields the protein CASSLEGMNTEAFF.

This chain joins TRBV7-9 and TRBJ2-7, with TRBD1 as a possible D gene (6 bases). V was trimmed by 5 bases and J by 6 bases, leaving 20 bases between them. The germline CDR1 and CDR2 sequences are SEHNR and FQNEAQ (reference sequence). The CDR3 length is 15 residues. CDR3 DNA sequence: TGTGCCAGCAGCCCGGACAGTGCCGTCCTTGCCGAGCAGTACTTC. It encodes CASSPDSAVLAEQYF.

The chain has TRBV5-4 and TRBJ1-3; no clear D. V was clipped by 4 bases and J by 0 bases, with 11 bases between them. The CDR3 is made up of 15 amino acids. The germline V gene encodes CDR1 SGHNT and CDR2 YYREEE (reference sequence). DNA of the CDR3: TGTGCCAGCAGCCCGGTAGGGAGCTCTGGAAACACCATATATTTT. It specifies CASSPVGSSGNTIYF.

This clone was seen only once. This rearrangement joins TRBV7-9 to TRBJ2-2; D is ambiguous. The CDR3 is made up of 16 amino acids. V dropped 5 bases and J dropped 2 bases, with 15 bases sitting between them. The germline V gene has CDR1 SEHNR and CDR2 FQNEAQ (reference sequence). DNA for the CDR3: TGTGCCAGCAGCCCCCGGCGGCCGATAAACACCGGGGAGCTGTTTTTT. Encoded protein: CASSPRRPINTGELFF.

The chain couples TRBV14 to TRBJ2-7, with a weak D call TRBD2 (7 bases). CDR3 size: 16 residues. The V and J ends lost 4 bases and 0 bases respectively, with 16 bases between them. CDR1 and CDR2 from the germline V gene are SGHDN and FVKESK. DNA of the CDR3: TGTGCCAGCAGCCCCGCTGGCGGGGGCCTCTCCTACGAGCAGTACTTC. This encodes CASSPAGGGLSYEQYF.

J is TRBJ1-2 and V is TRBV3-1 (or the pseudogene TRBV3-2); TRBD1 matches at 8 bases. CDR3 length equals 13 residues. V was pared by 4 bases and J by 8 bases, with 6 bases of the junction left unmatched. Germline values: CDR1 LGHDT, CDR2 YNNKEL (reference sequence). Here the CDR3 reads CASSPDPGGGYTF. CDR3 nucleotides: TGTGCCAGCAGCCCCGACCCAGGGGGCGGCTACACCTTC.

V usage is TRBV12-3 or TRBV12-4 and J usage is TRBJ1-2; 11 bases are a match to TRBD1. The CDR3 runs to 13 residues. V lost 5 bases and J lost 8; bases outside the gene matches: 4. CDR3 region: CASSRTGGVGYTF. The CDR3 DNA is TGTGCCAGCAGTAGGACAGGGGGCGTCGGCTACACCTTC.

This chain connects TRBV5-1 to TRBJ1-6, with D unresolved. Deletions cut 4 bases from V and 7 bases from J, with 12 bases between. This CDR3 region has 14 residues. CDR1 SGHRS and CDR2 YFSETQ come from the germline V gene. The CDR3 DNA is TGCGCCAGCAGCCCCGGACGGGAAAATTCACCCCTCCACTTT. It is translated as CASSPGRENSPLHF.